One and the same sample provided the 24 T cell receptor beta chains below, sequenced in a study of CXCR3-negative and CXCR3-positive naive CD8 T cells (dated by TCRdb to between 2018 and 2021). The investigation overall reported the following: Compared with CXCR3-negative naive cells, CXCR3-positive naive cells had TRB CDR3s with higher hydrophobicity (lower Kidera factor 4), lower energy, and higher strength and volume indices.

Sequencing was performed on a NextSeq 550. The Human TCR Profiling Kit (MiLaboratory) was used to make UMI-labeled 5' RACE TRB cDNA libraries. TCRdb reprocessed the reads, reporting each CDR3 protein sequence once and no DNA. This specimen's table enumerates tens of thousands of distinct CDR3 sequences. In total, the top ten clones hold about 0.49% of the sample. These receptors' antigens are unknown. Sequenced input: naive CXCR3+ CD8+ T cells from blood. The cell subset or site label of this sample denotes: CD45RO-CCR7+CD27+CD95- naive CD8+ T cells expressing CXCR3 (TNR3+). The receptor source for this set is a human donor in good health. Some clones in this sample may be carry-over from other donors' samples.

The chain couples TRBV20-1 to TRBJ1-2; TCRdb indicates TRBD1, and absent DNA this call remains unverified. The CDR3 has 12 residues. Looked up from germline, CDR1 is DFQATT and CDR2 is SNEGSKA (reference sequence). The CDR3 is CSAIGTGVGYTF.

The chain has TRBV29-1 and TRBJ2-7; with no DNA, the TCRdb D assignment of TRBD1 cannot be verified. The CDR3 has 13 residues. CDR1 and CDR2 (germline): SQVTM, ANQGSEA. The CDR3 loop reads CSASEQDWYEQYF.

V usage is TRBV9 and J usage is TRBJ2-1; TCRdb picks TRBD2, but there is no DNA to check that call. This CDR3 has 17 residues. Germline V CDR1 and CDR2: SGDLS, YYNGEE. The CDR3 loop reads CASSDNSGRSSYNEQFF. The full variable domain, rest sourced from reference TRBV9 and TRBJ2-1, is DSGVTQTPKHLITATGQRVTLRCSPRSGDLSVYWYQQSLDQGLQFLIQYYNGEERAKGNILERFSAQQFPDLHSELNLSSLELGDSALYFCASSDNSGRSSYNEQFFGPGTRLTVL.

The CDR3 sequence: CASSLPGSSYNEQFF. The J gene is TRBJ2-1, the V gene TRBV7-9. The CDR3 has 15 residues. Germline V gene lookup returns CDR1 SEHNR and CDR2 FQNEAQ (reference sequence).

The chain is built from TRBV12-3 or TRBV12-4 and TRBJ2-7; TCRdb designates TRBD1, a call that cannot be tested without DNA. CDR3 length: 13 residues. The CDR3: CASRDTLYYEQYF.

This rearrangement joins TRBV7-2 to TRBJ2-1; TCRdb designates TRBD2, a call that cannot be tested without DNA. The germline V gene has CDR1 SGHTA and CDR2 FQGNSA. The length of the CDR3 is 14 residues. The CDR3: CASSSEGSHNEQFF.

The chain joins TRBV9 to TRBJ2-1; TCRdb's D gene call, TRBD2, goes unchecked for lack of DNA. The germline gives CDR1 SGDLS, CDR2 YYNGEE. The CDR3 is 15 residues long. The CDR3 here is CASPRGTSGNNEQFF.

The V gene is TRBV27, the J gene TRBJ1-2; the D call of TRBD1 rests on TCRdb alone, since no DNA is present to check it. From germline, CDR1 is MNHEY and CDR2 SMNVEV (reference sequence). This CDR3 comprises 15 residues. The CDR3 sequence is CASSPSGGLGYGYTF.

This rearrangement joins TRBV10-3 to TRBJ1-6; TCRdb designates TRBD1, a call that cannot be tested without DNA. The CDR3 is made up of 13 amino acids. Looked up from germline, CDR1 is ENHRY and CDR2 is SYGVKD. CDR3 region: CAISEGGKSPLHF.

The V call is TRBV5-4, the J call TRBJ1-2; TCRdb gives TRBD1 as the D gene, but with no DNA this cannot be confirmed. The CDR3 is 15 amino acids. CDR1 and CDR2 (germline): SGHNT, YYREEE (reference sequence). The CDR3 spells CASSLTPGQGVGFTF.

V and J are TRBV7-6 and TRBJ1-1. The length of the CDR3 is 15 residues. Germline values: CDR1 SGHVS, CDR2 FNYEAQ. This chain's CDR3 is CASSSPAGLNTEAFF.

This chain connects TRBV10-3 to TRBJ2-7; TCRdb names TRBD2, which stays unverified in the absence of DNA. This CDR3 is built from 13 residues. Germline V gene lookup returns CDR1 ENHRY and CDR2 SYGVKD. The CDR3 reads CAISESGAPSEYF.

The chain employs TRBV6-5 and TRBJ2-1; there is no DNA to check the TCRdb D call of TRBD1. Germline V gene data show CDR1 as MNHEY and CDR2 as SVGAGI. The CDR3 extends over 15 amino acids. The CDR3 loop is CASSYFGQPPNEQFF.

This chain connects TRBV7-9 to TRBJ2-7; with no DNA, the TCRdb D assignment of TRBD2 cannot be verified. This CDR3 is built from 14 residues. Germline assignment: CDR1 SEHNR and CDR2 FQNEAQ (reference sequence). The CDR3 here is CASSLALAGAEQYF.

CDR3 residues: CATSPRTGGDQPQHF. This chain connects TRBV15 to TRBJ1-5; TCRdb calls TRBD1, which cannot be checked without DNA. Per germline, CDR1 LNHNV and CDR2 YYDKDF (reference sequence). This CDR3 contains 15 residues. The full variable domain, its missing parts supplied by reference TRBV15 and TRBJ1-5, is DAMVIQNPRYQVTQFGKPVTLSCSQTLNHNVMYWYQQKSSQAPKLLFHYYDKDFNNEADTPDNFQSRRPNTSFCFLDIRSPGLGDTAMYLCATSPRTGGDQPQHFGDGTRLSIL.

This chain uses TRBV7-9 with TRBJ2-7; the D call from TCRdb, TRBD1, cannot be confirmed without DNA. CDR1 and CDR2 (germline): SEHNR, FQNEAQ (reference sequence). The CDR3 length is 15 residues. CDR3 sequence: CASSMRGVEDYEQYF.

This sequence joins TRBV19 and TRBJ1-4. This CDR3 has 14 amino acids. The germline V gene has CDR1 LNHDA and CDR2 SQIVND (reference sequence). CDR3 protein: CASALGAANEKLFF.

Here the CDR3 reads CASRNTGGEKLFF. The V and J genes are TRBV25-1 and TRBJ1-4; TCRdb's D gene call, TRBD1, goes unchecked for lack of DNA. The V gene's germline CDR1 is MGHDK and CDR2 SYGVNS. CDR3 length: 13 amino acids. The whole variable domain, remainder taken from reference TRBV25-1 and TRBJ1-4, is EADIYQTPRYLVIGTGKKITLECSQTMGHDKMYWYQQDPGMELHLIHYSYGVNSTEKGDLSSESTVSRIRTEHFPLTLESARPSHTSQYLCASRNTGGEKLFFGSGTQLSVL.

The chain is built from TRBV29-1 and TRBJ1-2. In germline, CDR1 is SQVTM, CDR2 ANQGSEA. The CDR3 spans 13 residues. CDR3 sequence: CSVEGAMGEGYTF.

The chain carries TRBV6-2 or TRBV6-3 and TRBJ1-1; TCRdb selects TRBD1, and the lack of DNA leaves this call unchecked. The germline gives CDR1 MNHEY, CDR2 SVGEGT. This CDR3 is built from 13 residues. The CDR3 is CAIGVGANTEAFF.

The CDR3 protein is CASSLGGAQFF. The chain recombines TRBV13 with TRBJ2-1. The CDR3 has 11 amino acids. Germline values: CDR1 PRHDT, CDR2 FYEKMQ (reference sequence). Using reference TRBV13 and TRBJ2-1 for the parts outside the CDR3, the full variable domain is AAGVIQSPRHLIKEKRETATLKCYPIPRHDTVYWYQQGPGQDPQFLISFYEKMQSDKGSIPDRFSAQQFSDYHSELNMSSLELGDSALYFCASSLGGAQFFGPGTRLTVL.

The chain uses TRBV4-1 and TRBJ2-3; TCRdb indicates TRBD1, and absent DNA this call remains unverified. Germline CDR1 and CDR2: MGHRA and YSYEKL. CDR3 size: 15 residues. CDR3 loop: CASSQARGSTDTQYF.

The V gene is TRBV4-1, the J gene TRBJ2-7; TCRdb outputs TRBD2, but without DNA this stays unchecked. The CDR3 consists of 16 residues. The V gene's germline CDR1 is MGHRA and CDR2 YSYEKL. The CDR3 loop reads CASSQAPGLAGEEQYF.

The rearrangement uses TRBV12-3 or TRBV12-4 and TRBJ2-5; the TCRdb D gene call, TRBD2, has no DNA to confirm it. The CDR3 spans 16 residues. The CDR3: CASTPAGGDAIVTQYF.